This is a list of T cell receptor beta chains from one sample in a study of cytomegalovirus exposure and HLA in healthy donors. The method was immunoSEQ multiplex PCR; TCRdb's version includes in-frame clones alone and lacks a portion of them. The data hold 140,000 or so clones, with 80% observed a single time. The sequencing sample was made of PBMCs. The receptors shown here come from a woman between 25 and 40 years old in good health and CMV-seronegative. Both conserved end residues are part of each CDR3. A D gene is named only where the DNA matches it firmly. Not every row has a clone size; where given, it reads once, few, many or a size class.

- | - | TRBJ1-1 | TRBV5-1 | TGCGCCAGCAGCTTGTATCCCTACGCTGAAGCTTTCTTT | CASSLYPYAEAFF
- | - | TRBJ1-6 | TRBV12-5 | TGTGCTAGTGGTTTGGGGTTCCCCCCCGCCGACAAGCCCCTCCACTTT | CASGLGFPPADKPLHF
once | - | TRBJ1-2 | TRBV30 | TGTGCCTGGAGTGTAGGGCAGGGCATTGACTATGGCTACACCTTC | CAWSVGQGIDYGYTF
- | - | TRBJ2-7 | TRBV5-1 | TGCGCCAGCAGCTCCCAAACAGGGACAATCGAGCAGTACTTC | CASSSQTGTIEQYF
- | - | TRBJ2-7 | TRBV19 | TGTGCCAGTAGTATCGTCGGAGGGACCGAGCAGTACTTC | CASSIVGGTEQYF
once | - | TRBJ1-1 | TRBV14 | TGTGCCAGCAGCCAAGCCGGGGTCACTGAAGCTTTCTTT | CASSQAGVTEAFF
- | TRBD1 | TRBJ2-1 | TRBV15 | TGTGCCACCAGCCCCGCGGGACAGGGTGCCAATGAGCAGTTCTTC | CATSPAGQGANEQFF
few | TRBD1 | TRBJ2-1 | TRBV29-1 | TGCAGCGTCTTGGACAGGCGCCTCTACAATGAGCAGTTCTTC | CSVLDRRLYNEQFF
few | - | TRBJ1-1 | TRBV27 | TGTGCCAGCAGTTTGGGGGGAGACACTGAAGCTTTCTTT | CASSLGGDTEAFF
- | TRBD1 | TRBJ2-5 | TRBV29-1 | TGCAGCGTAGTCCCAGGGGGCAGAGGAGAGACCCAGTACTTC | CSVVPGGRGETQYF
- | - | TRBJ2-3 | TRBV7-9 | TGTGCCAGCAGTTCTATATCAGATACGCAGTATTTT | CASSSISDTQYF
- | TRBD2 | TRBJ2-3 | TRBV25-1 | TGTGCCAGCAGTGAGGGGGGGGCAGATACGCAGTATTTT | CASSEGGADTQYF
- | - | TRBJ2-7 | TRBV11-2 | TGTGCCAGCAGCCCGGGACACCAGAGCTCCTACGAGCAGTACTTC | CASSPGHQSSYEQYF
once | - | TRBJ2-1 | TRBV7-2 | TGTGCCAGCAGCTCACAGGGCGGGCAGGGGTGGGGCAATGAGCAGTTCTTC | CASSSQGGQGWGNEQFF
- | TRBD1 | TRBJ1-2 | TRBV7-6 | TGTGCCAGCAGCCCCCGGGACAGATCCTTAAGCGACTATGGCTACACCTTC | CASSPRDRSLSDYGYTF
- | - | TRBJ2-3 | TRBV18 | TGTGCCAGTCCGCTTGTGGCAGGGGCAGAAGATACGCAGTATTTT | CASPLVAGAEDTQYF
- | - | TRBJ2-3 | TRBV18 | TGTGCCAGCTCACTCCGGACAGCCACAGATACGCAGTATTTT | CASSLRTATDTQYF